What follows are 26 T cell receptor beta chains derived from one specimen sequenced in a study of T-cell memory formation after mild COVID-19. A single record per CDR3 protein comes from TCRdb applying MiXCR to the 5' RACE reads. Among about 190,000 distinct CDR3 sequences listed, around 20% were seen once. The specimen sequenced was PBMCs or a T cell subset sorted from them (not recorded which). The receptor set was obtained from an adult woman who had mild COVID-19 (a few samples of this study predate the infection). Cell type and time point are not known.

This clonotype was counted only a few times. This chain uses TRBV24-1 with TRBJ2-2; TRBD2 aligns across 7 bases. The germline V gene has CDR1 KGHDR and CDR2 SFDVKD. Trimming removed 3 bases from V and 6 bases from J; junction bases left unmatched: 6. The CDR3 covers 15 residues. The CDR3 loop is CATSDRGVPSGELFF. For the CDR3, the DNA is TGTGCCACCAGTGATCGGGGGGTACCGTCCGGGGAGCTGTTTTTT.

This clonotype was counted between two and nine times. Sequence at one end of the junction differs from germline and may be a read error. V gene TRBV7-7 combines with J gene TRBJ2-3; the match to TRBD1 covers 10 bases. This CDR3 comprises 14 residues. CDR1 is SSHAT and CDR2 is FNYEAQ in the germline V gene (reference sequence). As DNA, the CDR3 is TGTGCTAGCAGCCGCGGACAGGGGGCAGATACGCAGTATTTT. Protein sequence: CASSRGQGADTQYF.

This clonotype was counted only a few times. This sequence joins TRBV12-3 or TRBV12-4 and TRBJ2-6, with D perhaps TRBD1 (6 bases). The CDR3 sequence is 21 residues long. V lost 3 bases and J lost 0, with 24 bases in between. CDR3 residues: CASSFRTVGSSLSSGANVLTF. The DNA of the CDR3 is TGTGCCAGCAGTTTCAGGACAGTTGGTTCTTCGCTTAGCTCTGGGGCCAACGTCCTGACTTTC.

CDR3 protein: CAWKRSPRGTQYF. CDR3 DNA: TGTGCCTGGAAGCGGAGCCCAAGGGGTACGCAGTATTTT. The V call is TRBV19, the J call TRBJ2-3, with D possibly being TRBD1 or TRBD2 (5 bases each). This CDR3 contains 13 residues. V dropped 11 bases and J dropped 8 bases, with 20 bases sitting between them. Germline CDR1 reads LNHDA; CDR2 reads SQIVND (reference sequence).

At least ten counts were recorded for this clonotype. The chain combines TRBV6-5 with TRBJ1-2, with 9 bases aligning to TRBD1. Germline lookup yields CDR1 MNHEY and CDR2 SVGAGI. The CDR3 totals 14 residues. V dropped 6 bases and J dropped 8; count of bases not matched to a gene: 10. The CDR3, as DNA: TGTGCCAGCAGCCTAGGGACAGGGACTTCAGGCTACACCTTC. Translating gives CASSLGTGTSGYTF.

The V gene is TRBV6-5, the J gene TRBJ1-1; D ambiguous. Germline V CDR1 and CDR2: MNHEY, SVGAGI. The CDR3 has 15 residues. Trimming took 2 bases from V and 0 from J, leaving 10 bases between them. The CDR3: CASSYPGQVNTEAFF. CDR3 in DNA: TGTGCCAGCAGTTACCCAGGCCAGGTGAACACTGAAGCTTTCTTT.

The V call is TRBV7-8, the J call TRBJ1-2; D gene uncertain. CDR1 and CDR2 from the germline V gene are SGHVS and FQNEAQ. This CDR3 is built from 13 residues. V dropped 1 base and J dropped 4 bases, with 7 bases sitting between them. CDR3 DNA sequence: TGTGCCAGCAGCTTAGACAGCGTCTATGGCTACACCTTC. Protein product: CASSLDSVYGYTF. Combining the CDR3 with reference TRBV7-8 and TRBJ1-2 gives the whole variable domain GAGVSQSPRYKVAKRGQDVALRCDPISGHVSLFWYQQALGQGPEFLTYFQNEAQLDKSGLPSDRFFAERPEGSVSTLKIQRTQQEDSAVYLCASSLDSVYGYTFGSGTRLTVV.

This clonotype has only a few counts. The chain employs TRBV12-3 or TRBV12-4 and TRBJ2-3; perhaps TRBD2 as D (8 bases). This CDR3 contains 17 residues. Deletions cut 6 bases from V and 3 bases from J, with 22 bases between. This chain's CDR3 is CASRRQGAGVRTDTQYF. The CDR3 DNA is TGTGCCAGCAGGAGACAGGGAGCGGGAGTACGTACAGATACGCAGTATTTT.

In DNA form, the CDR3 reads TGCAGTGCTATTTGGGGCGATGAGCAGTTCTTC. Translated: CSAIWGDEQFF. The chain joins TRBV20-1 to TRBJ2-1; possible D gene TRBD1, 5 bases. The CDR3 is made up of 11 amino acids. Germline loops: CDR1 DFQATT, CDR2 SNEGSKA (reference sequence). The V gene lost 4 bases and the J gene lost 8 bases, with 9 bases spanning the gap.

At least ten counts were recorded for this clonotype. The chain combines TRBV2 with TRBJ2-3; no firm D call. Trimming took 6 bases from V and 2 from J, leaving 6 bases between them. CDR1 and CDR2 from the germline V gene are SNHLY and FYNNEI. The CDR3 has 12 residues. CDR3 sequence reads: CASRSTTDTQYF. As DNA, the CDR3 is TGTGCCAGCAGGAGTACCACAGATACGCAGTATTTT.

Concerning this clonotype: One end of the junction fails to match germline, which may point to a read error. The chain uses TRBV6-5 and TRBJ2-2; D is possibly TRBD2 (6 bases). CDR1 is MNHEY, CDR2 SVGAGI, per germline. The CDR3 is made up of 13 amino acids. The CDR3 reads CASSYGSTRELVF. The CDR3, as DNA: TGTGCCAGCAGTTACGGATCGACCCGGGAGCTGGTTTTT.

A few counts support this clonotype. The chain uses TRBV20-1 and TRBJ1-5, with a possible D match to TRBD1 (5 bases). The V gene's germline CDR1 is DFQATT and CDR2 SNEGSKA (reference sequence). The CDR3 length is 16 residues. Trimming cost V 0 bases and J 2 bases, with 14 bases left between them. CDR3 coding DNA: TGCAGTGCTAGAGAGGGGGGGACGGACGGCAATCAGCCCCAGCATTTT. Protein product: CSAREGGTDGNQPQHF.

The CDR3 spells CASILGDNTYNEQFF. DNA of the CDR3: TGTGCCAGTATTTTAGGGGACAACACCTACAATGAGCAGTTCTTC. The chain joins TRBV19 to TRBJ2-1, with D tentatively TRBD1 (6 bases). Germline CDR1 LNHDA, CDR2 SQIVND (reference sequence). The CDR3 consists of 15 residues. Trimming pared 7 bases from V and 2 bases from J, leaving 15 bases between.

CDR3 protein: CASSPDTLAKNIQYF. DNA for the CDR3: TGTGCCAGCAGCCCCGACACTCTAGCCAAAAACATTCAGTACTTC. This rearrangement joins TRBV7-9 to TRBJ2-4; no clear D. V dropped 5 bases and J dropped 0 bases, with 11 bases sitting between them. The CDR3 covers 15 residues. The germline V gene has CDR1 SEHNR and CDR2 FQNEAQ (reference sequence).

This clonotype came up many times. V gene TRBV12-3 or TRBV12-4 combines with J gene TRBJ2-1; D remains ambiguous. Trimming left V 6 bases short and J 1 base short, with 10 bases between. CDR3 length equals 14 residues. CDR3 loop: CASRIDQSYNEQFF. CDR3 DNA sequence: TGTGCCAGCAGGATTGACCAGTCCTACAATGAGCAGTTCTTC.

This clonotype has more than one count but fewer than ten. Written as DNA, the CDR3 is TGTGCCAGCAGTCCCGCGGGGACTCCCTATGGCTACACCTTC. This codes for CASSPAGTPYGYTF. The J gene is TRBJ1-2, the V gene TRBV12-3 or TRBV12-4; tentatively, D is TRBD1 (5 bases). The V and J ends lost 5 bases and 4 bases respectively, with 14 bases between them. This CDR3 is built from 14 residues.

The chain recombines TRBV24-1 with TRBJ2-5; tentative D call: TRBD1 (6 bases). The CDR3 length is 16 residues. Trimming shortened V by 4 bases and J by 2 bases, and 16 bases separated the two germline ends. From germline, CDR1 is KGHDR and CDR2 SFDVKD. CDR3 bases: TGTGCCACCAGTGACCTACGGACAGACACTCAAGAGACCCAGTACTTC. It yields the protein CATSDLRTDTQETQYF.

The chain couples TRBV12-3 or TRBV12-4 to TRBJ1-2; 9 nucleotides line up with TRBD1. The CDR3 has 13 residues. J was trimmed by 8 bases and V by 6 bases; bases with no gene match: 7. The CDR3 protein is CASSPGQGRGYTF. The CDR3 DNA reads TGTGCCAGCAGCCCTGGACAGGGGAGGGGCTACACCTTC.

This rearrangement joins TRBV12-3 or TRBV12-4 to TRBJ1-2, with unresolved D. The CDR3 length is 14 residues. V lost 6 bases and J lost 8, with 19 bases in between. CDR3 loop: CASRPGELLGGYTF. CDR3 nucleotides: TGTGCCAGCAGACCCGGCGAGCTTTTAGGGGGCTACACCTTC.

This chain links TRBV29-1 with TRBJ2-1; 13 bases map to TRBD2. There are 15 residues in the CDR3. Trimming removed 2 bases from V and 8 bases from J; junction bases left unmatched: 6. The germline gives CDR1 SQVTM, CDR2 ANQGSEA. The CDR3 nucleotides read TGCAGCGTTGAATACGGGACTAGCGGGATGGATGAGCAGTTCTTC. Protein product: CSVEYGTSGMDEQFF.

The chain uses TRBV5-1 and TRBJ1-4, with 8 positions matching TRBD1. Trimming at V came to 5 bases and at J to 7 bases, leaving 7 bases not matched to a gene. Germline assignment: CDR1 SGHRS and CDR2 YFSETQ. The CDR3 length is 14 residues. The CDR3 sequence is CASSYGQGGEKLFF. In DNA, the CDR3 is TGCGCCAGCAGTTACGGACAGGGAGGTGAAAAACTGTTTTTT.

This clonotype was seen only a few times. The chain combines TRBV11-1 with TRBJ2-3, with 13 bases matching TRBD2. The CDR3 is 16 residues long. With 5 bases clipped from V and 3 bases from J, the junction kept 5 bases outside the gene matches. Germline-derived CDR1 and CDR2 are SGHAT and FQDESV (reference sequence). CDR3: CASSPGTSGTTDTQYF. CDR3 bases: TGTGCCAGCAGCCCCGGGACTAGCGGGACGACAGATACGCAGTATTTT.

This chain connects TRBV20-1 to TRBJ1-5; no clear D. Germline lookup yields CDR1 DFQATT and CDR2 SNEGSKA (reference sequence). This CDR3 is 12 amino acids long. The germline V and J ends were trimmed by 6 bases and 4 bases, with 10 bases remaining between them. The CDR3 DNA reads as TGCAGTGCCTCAAGGCGGAATCAGCCCCAGCATTTT. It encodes CSASRRNQPQHF.

The CDR3 nucleotides read TGTGCCAGCCAGCAAATGGCGATTGAAGCTTTCTTT. It codes for CASQQMAIEAFF. The chain has TRBV9 and TRBJ1-1; D gene unclear. The CDR3 has 12 amino acids. Germline V gives CDR1 SGDLS, CDR2 YYNGEE. V lost 7 bases to trimming and J lost 7 bases, with 14 bases between them.

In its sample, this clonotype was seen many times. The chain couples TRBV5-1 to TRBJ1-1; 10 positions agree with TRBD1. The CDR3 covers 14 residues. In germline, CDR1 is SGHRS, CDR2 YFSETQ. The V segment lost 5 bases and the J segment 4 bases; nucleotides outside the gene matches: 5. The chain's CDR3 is CASSRQGAGTEAFF. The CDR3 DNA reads TGCGCCAGCAGTAGACAGGGGGCAGGCACTGAAGCTTTCTTT.

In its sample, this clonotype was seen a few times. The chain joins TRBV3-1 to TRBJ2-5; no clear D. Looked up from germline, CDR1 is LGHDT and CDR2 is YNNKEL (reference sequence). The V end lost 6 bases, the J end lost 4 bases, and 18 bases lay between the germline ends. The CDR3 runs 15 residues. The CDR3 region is CASSKTGTRAETQYF. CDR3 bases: TGTGCCAGCAGTAAAACTGGTACCCGAGCAGAGACCCAGTACTTC.